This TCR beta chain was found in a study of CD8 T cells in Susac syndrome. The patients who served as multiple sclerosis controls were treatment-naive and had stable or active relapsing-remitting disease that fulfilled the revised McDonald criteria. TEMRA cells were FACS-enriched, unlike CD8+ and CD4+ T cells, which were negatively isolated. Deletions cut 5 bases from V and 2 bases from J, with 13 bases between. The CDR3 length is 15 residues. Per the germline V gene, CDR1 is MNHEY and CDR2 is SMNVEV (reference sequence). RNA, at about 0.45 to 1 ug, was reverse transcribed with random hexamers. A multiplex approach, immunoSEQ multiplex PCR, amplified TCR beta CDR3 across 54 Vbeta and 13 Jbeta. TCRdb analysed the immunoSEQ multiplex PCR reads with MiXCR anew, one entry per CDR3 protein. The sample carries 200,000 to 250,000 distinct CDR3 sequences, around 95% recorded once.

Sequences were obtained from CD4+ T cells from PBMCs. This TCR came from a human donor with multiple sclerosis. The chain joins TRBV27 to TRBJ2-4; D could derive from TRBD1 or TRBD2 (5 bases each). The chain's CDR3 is CASSRGRQPKNIQYF. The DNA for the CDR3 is TGTGCCAGCAGTCGGGGCAGACAGCCCAAAAACATTCAGTACTTC.